This T cell receptor beta chain was observed in a study of cytomegalovirus exposure and HLA in healthy donors. The length of the CDR3 is 14 residues. Germline V CDR1 and CDR2: SGHNT, YYREEE (reference sequence). V lost 0 bases and J lost 5, with 12 bases in between. This clone came up a few times. Antigen: not known. PCR was performed using 60 Vbeta and 13 Jbeta primers. Using immunoSEQ multiplex PCR, the repertoire was profiled, and TCRdb retains in-frame clones only, with some absent. This table has roughly 190,000 clones, over 60% appearing once. Study-level findings and limits: The records held CMV serostatus as the only immune exposure information.

This clonotype originated in a man under 40 in good health and CMV-seropositive. Specimen: PBMCs. The chain couples TRBV5-4 to TRBJ2-7; weak D call: TRBD1 (6 bases). The CDR3 DNA is TGTGCCAGCAGCTTGGGTTGGGCAGGGGACGAGCAGTACTTC. It specifies CASSLGWAGDEQYF.